The rows below give T cell receptor beta chains drawn from one sample of a study of a mutant IDH1 vaccine in newly diagnosed glioma. The method was immunoSEQ multiplex PCR; TCRdb's version includes in-frame clones alone and lacks a portion of them. The sample has 75,000 to 80,000 clones; roughly 91% are singletons. Their antigens are not known. Sequenced here: PBMCs, sampled from a glioma patient whose treatment included an IDH1 peptide vaccine. These receptors came from a woman aged 45-65 years with glioma. CDR3s include the opening cysteine and the closing phenylalanine or tryptophan. The D gene is left open where the match is weak. Size tells how often a clone was seen (once, few, many) or the class of an expanded clone, and some rows leave it out.

>TRBJ2-7|-|TRBD2|TRBV11-2
TGTGCCAGCAGCTTAGGGTTGAGGAGCGGGGCGAGCTCCTACGAGCAGTACTTC
CASSLGLRSGASSYEQYF
>TRBJ2-1|-|-|TRBV4-2
TGTGCCAGCAGCCAAGCATCGCCTGCCAATGAGCAGTTCTTC
CASSQASPANEQFF
>TRBJ1-4|once|-|TRBV9
TGTGCCAGCAGCGAGAGGGGTACTAATGAAAAACTGTTTTTT
CASSERGTNEKLFF
>TRBJ1-6|-|TRBD1|TRBV10-3
TGTGCCATCAGTGCGGACAGGGGCAATTCACCCCTCCACTTT
CAISADRGNSPLHF
>TRBJ2-1|-|-|TRBV7-9
TGTGCCAGCAGCCCCCCGAGTAGCGTCCAGTTCTTC
CASSPPSSVQFF
>TRBJ2-7|-|-|TRBV27
TGTGCCAGCAGTTTTGGGACGCCCTCCTACGAGCAGTACTTC
CASSFGTPSYEQYF
>TRBJ2-7|-|-|TRBV2
TGTGCCAGCAGGGGCGGAGGCAGAGCAGCCTACGAGCAGTACTTC
CASRGGGRAAYEQYF
>TRBJ1-4|few|-|TRBV30
TGTGCCTGGAGTTTAAGTGAAAAACTGTTTTTT
CAWSLSEKLFF
>TRBJ1-4|-|-|TRBV28
TGTGCCAGCAGCTCAACAGGAGCTGGTCTCGTTAAGGATGAAAAACTGTTTTTT
CASSSTGAGLVKDEKLFF
>TRBJ2-1|once|-|TRBV2
TGTGCCAGCAGTGTCTCAGACGAGCAGTTCTTC
CASSVSDEQFF
>TRBJ2-3|once|-|TRBV4-1
TGCGCCAGCAGCCCCCTGCAGAGAGCGGCCACAGATACGCAGTATTTT
CASSPLQRAATDTQYF
>TRBJ1-5|-|-|TRBV30
TGTGCCTGGAGTCCCGGTCTCTTAGATAAGCCCCAGCATTTT
CAWSPGLLDKPQHF
>TRBJ1-5|-|-|TRBV5-6
TGTGCCAGCAGCGCGGACCATAGCAATCAGCCCCAGCATTTT
CASSADHSNQPQHF
>TRBJ2-1|-|-|TRBV12-2
TGTGCAAGTCGCCACCCTAAGCAGTTCTTC
CASRHPKQFF
>TRBJ2-7|few|TRBD1|TRBV5-5
TGTGCCAGCAGCTTGGTCGGAGGACAGGGGATCTACGAGCAGTACTTC
CASSLVGGQGIYEQYF
>TRBJ2-7|once|TRBD1|TRBV5-8
TGTGCCAGCAGCCGTCGACAGGGGGTAGGCGAGCAGTACTTC
CASSRRQGVGEQYF
>TRBJ2-7|-|TRBD1|TRBV7-9
TGTGCCAGCAGCTTAGCGGGACAGGGTGGAGAGCAGTACTTC
CASSLAGQGGEQYF
>TRBJ2-1|few|-|TRBV19
TGTGCCAGTAGCGCAATACACAATGAGCAGTTCTTC
CASSAIHNEQFF
>TRBJ2-4|-|-|TRBV5-4
TGTGCCAGCAGCGAGTCCGGGACTGGGAACATTCAGTACTTC
CASSESGTGNIQYF
>TRBJ1-2|-|TRBD1|TRBV27
TGTGCCAGCAGCTTTGGACAGGGTTATGGCTACACCTTC
CASSFGQGYGYTF
>TRBJ2-5|-|-|TRBV9
TGTGCCAGCAGCCCCTTCTGGGGAGCCAAAGAGACCCAGTACTTC
CASSPFWGAKETQYF
>TRBJ1-1|-|TRBD1|TRBV9
TGTGCCAGCAGCGCCGGACAGGGGCGCACTGAAGCTTTCTTT
CASSAGQGRTEAFF
>TRBJ1-1|-|TRBD1|TRBV27
TGTGCCAGCAGTTCCTGGACAGGGATAAACACTGAAGCTTTCTTT
CASSSWTGINTEAFF
>TRBJ2-7|-|TRBD2|TRBV6-5
TGTGCCAGCACGGGGGGATACGAGCAGTACTTC
CASTGGYEQYF
>TRBJ2-1|-|TRBD2|TRBV18
TGTGCCAGCTCACCTGGGACTAGCGGGAGCCATGAGCAGTTCTTC
CASSPGTSGSHEQFF
>TRBJ1-4|-|-|TRBV29-1
TGCAGCGGGGGACATAGGAATGAAAAACTGTTTTTT
CSGGHRNEKLFF
>TRBJ2-5|-|TRBD2|TRBV5-6
TGTGCCAGCAGCTTGGAGGTAGCGGGGTTACAAGAGACCCAGTACTTC
CASSLEVAGLQETQYF
>TRBJ2-6|-|-|TRBV15
TGTGCCACCAGAGTTAAGGGGGCCAACGTCCTGACTTTC
CATRVKGANVLTF
>TRBJ2-5|-|-|TRBV30
TGTGCCTGGAGTGGAGGTCGGGCGGTGAGGGAGACCCAGTACTTC
CAWSGGRAVRETQYF
>TRBJ2-3|-|-|TRBV7-9
TGTGCCAGCAGCCTCTGGGGGGGCTCTAGCACAGATACGCAGTATTTT
CASSLWGGSSTDTQYF
>TRBJ1-2|-|TRBD1|TRBV18
TGTGCCAGCTCACCCTCGGACAGGGGGGGCAATGGCTACACCTTC
CASSPSDRGGNGYTF
>TRBJ2-7|-|-|TRBV7-9
TGTGCCAGCGGGCCGGGGCGTTTTTCCTACGAGCAGTACTTC
CASGPGRFSYEQYF
>TRBJ2-5|-|-|TRBV2
TGTGCCAGCAGTGACAGGTACCAAGAGACCCAGTACTTC
CASSDRYQETQYF
>TRBJ2-3|-|-|TRBV5-1
TGCGCCAGCAGCTTGGGTCAGTCACACGATACGCAGTATTTT
CASSLGQSHDTQYF
>TRBJ1-1|-|-|TRBV9
TGTGCCAGCAGCGCATCCCTGCAGGGGAACACTGAAGCTTTCTTT
CASSASLQGNTEAFF
>TRBJ2-6|-|TRBD1|TRBV28
TGTGCCAGCAGTGCCGGGACAGGGCCTTCTGGGGCCAACGTCCTGACTTTC
CASSAGTGPSGANVLTF
>TRBJ1-1|once|TRBD1|TRBV19
TGTGCCAGTAAGGTACAGGGGAGCACTGAAGCTTTCTTT
CASKVQGSTEAFF
>TRBJ2-3|-|TRBD1|TRBV5-1
TGCGCCAGCAGCTTGCGACAGGGAAATCGAGATACGCAGTATTTT
CASSLRQGNRDTQYF
>TRBJ2-2|once|TRBD2|TRBV10-2
TGCGCCAGCACACTAGCGGGTGCCGGGGAGCTGTTTTTT
CASTLAGAGELFF
>TRBJ2-1|-|-|TRBV5-4
TGTGCCAGCAGCCTCCCAGGGGGGAGGCCTTACAATGAGCAGTTCTTC
CASSLPGGRPYNEQFF
>TRBJ2-7|-|-|TRBV30
TGTGCCTGGAGTGTACAGGGAGGTCCCTACGAGCAGTACTTC
CAWSVQGGPYEQYF